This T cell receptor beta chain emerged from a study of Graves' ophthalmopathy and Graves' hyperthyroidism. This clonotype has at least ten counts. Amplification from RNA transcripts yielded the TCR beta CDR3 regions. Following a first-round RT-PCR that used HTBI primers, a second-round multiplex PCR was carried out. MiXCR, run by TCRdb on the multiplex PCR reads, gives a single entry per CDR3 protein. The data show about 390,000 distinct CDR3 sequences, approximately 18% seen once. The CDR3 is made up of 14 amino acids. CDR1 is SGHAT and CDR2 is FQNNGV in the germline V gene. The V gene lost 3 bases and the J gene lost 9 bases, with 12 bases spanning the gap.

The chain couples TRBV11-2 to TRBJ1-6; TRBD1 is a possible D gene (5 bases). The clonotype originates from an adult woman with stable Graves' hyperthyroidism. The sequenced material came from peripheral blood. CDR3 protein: CASSFGRGGSPLHF. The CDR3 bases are TGTGCCAGCAGCTTTGGCCGCGGGGGTTCACCCCTCCACTTT.